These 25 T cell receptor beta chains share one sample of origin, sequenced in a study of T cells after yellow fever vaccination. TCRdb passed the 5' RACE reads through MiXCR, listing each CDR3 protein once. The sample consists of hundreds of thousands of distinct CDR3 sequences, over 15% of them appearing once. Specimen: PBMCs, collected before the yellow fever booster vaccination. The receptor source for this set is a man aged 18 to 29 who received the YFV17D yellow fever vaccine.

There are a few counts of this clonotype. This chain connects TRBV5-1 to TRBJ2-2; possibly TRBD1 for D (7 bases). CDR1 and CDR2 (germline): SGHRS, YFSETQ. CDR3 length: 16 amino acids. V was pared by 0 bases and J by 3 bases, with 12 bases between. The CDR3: CASSLEVRGDTGELFF. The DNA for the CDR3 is TGCGCCAGCAGCTTGGAGGTCAGGGGGGACACCGGGGAGCTGTTTTTT.

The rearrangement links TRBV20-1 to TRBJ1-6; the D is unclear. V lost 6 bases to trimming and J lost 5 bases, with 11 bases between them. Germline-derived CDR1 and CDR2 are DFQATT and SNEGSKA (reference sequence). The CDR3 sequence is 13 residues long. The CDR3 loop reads CSARDIDNSPLHF. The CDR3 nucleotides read TGCAGTGCGCGCGACATCGATAATTCACCCCTCCACTTT.

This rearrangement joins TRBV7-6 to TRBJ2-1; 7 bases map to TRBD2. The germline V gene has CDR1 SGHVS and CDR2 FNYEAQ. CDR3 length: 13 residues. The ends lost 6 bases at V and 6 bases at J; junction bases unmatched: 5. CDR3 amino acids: CASRQTSSNEQFF. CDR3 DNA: TGTGCCAGCAGGCAGACTAGCTCCAATGAGCAGTTCTTC.

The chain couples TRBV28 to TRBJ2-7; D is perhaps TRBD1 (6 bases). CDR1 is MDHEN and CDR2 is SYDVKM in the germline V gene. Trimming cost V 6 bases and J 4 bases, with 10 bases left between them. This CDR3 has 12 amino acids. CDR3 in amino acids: CASRDRFYEQYV. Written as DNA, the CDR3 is TGTGCCAGCAGAGACAGGTTTTACGAGCAGTACGTC.

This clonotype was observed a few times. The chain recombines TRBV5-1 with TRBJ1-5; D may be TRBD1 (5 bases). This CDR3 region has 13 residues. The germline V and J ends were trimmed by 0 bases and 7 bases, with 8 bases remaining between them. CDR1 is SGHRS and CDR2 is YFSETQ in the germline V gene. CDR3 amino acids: CASSLVRVQPQHF. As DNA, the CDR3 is TGCGCCAGCAGCTTGGTCAGGGTCCAGCCCCAGCATTTT.

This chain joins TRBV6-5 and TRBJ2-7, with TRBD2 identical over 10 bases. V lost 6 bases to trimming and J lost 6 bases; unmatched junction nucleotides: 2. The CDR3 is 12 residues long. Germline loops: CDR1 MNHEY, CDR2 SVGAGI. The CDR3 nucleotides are TGTGCCAGCAGCAGCGGGGGGGGCGAGCAGTACTTC. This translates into CASSSGGGEQYF.

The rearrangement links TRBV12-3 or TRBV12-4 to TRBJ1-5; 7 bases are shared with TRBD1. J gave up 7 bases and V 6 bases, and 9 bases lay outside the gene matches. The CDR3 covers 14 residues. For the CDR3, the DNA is TGTGCCAGCAGGGAATCGACAGGGAACCAGCCCCAGCATTTT. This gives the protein CASRESTGNQPQHF.

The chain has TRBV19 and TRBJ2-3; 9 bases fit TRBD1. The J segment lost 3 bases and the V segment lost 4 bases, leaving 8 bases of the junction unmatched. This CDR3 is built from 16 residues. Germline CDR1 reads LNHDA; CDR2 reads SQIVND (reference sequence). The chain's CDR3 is CASSNRDRVWTDTQYF. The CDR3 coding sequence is TGTGCCAGTAGTAACCGGGACAGGGTTTGGACAGATACGCAGTATTTT.

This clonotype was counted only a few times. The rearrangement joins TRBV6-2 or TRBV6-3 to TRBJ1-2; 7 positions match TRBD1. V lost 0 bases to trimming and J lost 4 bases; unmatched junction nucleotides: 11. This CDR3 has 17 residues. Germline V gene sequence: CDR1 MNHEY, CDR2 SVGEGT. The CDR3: CASSYSNRQGVVYGYTF. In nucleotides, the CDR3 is TGTGCCAGCAGTTACTCGAACAGACAGGGCGTTGTCTATGGCTACACCTTC.

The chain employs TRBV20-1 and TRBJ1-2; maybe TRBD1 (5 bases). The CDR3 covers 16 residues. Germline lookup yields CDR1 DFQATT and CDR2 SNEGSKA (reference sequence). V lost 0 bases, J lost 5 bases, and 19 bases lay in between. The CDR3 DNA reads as TGCAGTGCTAGAGATGGGGCGGGGAGGGAGCGGTATGGCTACACCTTC. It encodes CSARDGAGRERYGYTF.

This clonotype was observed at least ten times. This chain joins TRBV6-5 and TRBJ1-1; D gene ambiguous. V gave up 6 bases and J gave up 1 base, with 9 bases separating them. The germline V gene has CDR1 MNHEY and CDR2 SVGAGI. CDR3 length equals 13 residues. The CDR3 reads CASRIVQNTEAFF. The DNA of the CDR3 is TGTGCCAGCAGAATAGTGCAGAACACTGAAGCTTTCTTT.

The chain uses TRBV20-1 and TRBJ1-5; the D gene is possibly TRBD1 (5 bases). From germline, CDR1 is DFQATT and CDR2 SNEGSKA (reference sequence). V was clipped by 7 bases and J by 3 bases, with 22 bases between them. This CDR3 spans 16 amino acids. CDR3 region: CSVAVGPFLNNQPQHF. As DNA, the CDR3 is TGCAGTGTTGCCGTGGGACCCTTTTTAAACAATCAGCCCCAGCATTTT.

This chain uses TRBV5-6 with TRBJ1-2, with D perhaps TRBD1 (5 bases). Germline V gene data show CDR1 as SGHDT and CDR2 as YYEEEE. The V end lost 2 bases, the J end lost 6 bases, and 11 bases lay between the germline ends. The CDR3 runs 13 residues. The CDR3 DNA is TGTGCCAGCAGCTTACAACAGGTGCATGGCTACACCTTC. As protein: CASSLQQVHGYTF.

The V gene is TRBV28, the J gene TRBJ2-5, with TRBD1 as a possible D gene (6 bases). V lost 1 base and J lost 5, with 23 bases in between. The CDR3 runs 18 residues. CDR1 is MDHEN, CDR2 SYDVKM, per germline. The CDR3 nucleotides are TGTGCCAGCAGTTTATTCCAGTTTACCGGGACAAAGAGCGAGACCCAGTACTTC. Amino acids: CASSLFQFTGTKSETQYF.

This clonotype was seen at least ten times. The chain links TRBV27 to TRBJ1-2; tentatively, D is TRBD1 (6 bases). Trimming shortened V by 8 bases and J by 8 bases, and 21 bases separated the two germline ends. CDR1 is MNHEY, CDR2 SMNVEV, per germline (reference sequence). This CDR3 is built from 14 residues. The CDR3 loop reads CASSTWGGRAGYTF. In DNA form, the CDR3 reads TGTGCCAGCTCAACCTGGGGGGGCAGGGCGGGCTACACCTTC.

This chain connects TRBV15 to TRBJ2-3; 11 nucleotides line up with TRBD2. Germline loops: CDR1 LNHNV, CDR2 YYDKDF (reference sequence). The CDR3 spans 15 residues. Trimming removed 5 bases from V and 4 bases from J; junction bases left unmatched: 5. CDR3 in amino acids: CATSWGSGGADTQYF. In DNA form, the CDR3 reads TGTGCCACCAGCTGGGGTAGCGGGGGGGCAGATACGCAGTATTTT.

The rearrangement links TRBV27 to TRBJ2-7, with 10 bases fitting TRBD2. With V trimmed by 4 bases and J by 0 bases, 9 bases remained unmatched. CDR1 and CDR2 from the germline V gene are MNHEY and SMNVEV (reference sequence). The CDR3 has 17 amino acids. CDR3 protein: CASSSIDGLADSYEQYF. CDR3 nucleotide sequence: TGTGCCAGCAGTTCGATCGACGGACTAGCGGACTCCTACGAGCAGTACTTC.

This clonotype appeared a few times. The CDR3 loop is CASSQETGGRNTQYF. In nucleotides, the CDR3 is TGCGCCAGCAGCCAAGAGACGGGCGGACGGAATACGCAGTATTTT. The gene calls are TRBV4-1 and TRBJ2-3; no reliable D call. The CDR3 runs to 15 residues. Trimming left V 0 bases short and J 7 bases short, with 14 bases between. Germline-derived CDR1 and CDR2 are MGHRA and YSYEKL.

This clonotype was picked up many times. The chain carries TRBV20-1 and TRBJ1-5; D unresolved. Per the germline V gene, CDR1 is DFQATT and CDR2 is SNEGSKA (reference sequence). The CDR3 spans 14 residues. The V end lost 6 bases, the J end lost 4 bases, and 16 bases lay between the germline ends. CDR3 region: CSAKGSLFNQPQHF. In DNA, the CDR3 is TGCAGTGCAAAAGGTTCCCTTTTTAATCAGCCCCAGCATTTT.

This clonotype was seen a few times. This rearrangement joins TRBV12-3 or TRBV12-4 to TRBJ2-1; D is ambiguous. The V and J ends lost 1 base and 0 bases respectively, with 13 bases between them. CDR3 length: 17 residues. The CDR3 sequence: CASSLVTPDSSYNEQFF. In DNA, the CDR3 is TGTGCCAGCAGTTTAGTAACGCCGGATAGCTCCTACAATGAGCAGTTCTTC.

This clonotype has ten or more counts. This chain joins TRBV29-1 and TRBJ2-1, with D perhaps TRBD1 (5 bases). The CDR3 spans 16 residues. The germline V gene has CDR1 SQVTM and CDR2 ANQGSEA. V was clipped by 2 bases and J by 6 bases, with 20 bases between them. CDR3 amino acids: CSVEKLDGAAVNEQFF. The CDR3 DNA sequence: TGCAGCGTTGAAAAGTTAGATGGGGCCGCCGTCAATGAGCAGTTCTTC.

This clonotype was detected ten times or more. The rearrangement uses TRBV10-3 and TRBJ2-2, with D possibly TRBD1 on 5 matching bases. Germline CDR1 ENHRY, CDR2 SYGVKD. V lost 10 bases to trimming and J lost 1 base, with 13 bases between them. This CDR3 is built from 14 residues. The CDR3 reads CATARTWNTGELFF. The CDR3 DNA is TGTGCCACCGCCCGGACATGGAACACCGGGGAGCTGTTTTTT.

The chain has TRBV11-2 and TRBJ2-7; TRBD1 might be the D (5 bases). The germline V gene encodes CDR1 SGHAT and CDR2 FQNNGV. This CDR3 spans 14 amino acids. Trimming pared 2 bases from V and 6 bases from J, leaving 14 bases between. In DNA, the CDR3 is TGTGCCAGCAGCTTATTCGGTCTACAGGCCGAGCAGTACTTC. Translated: CASSLFGLQAEQYF.

The CDR3 region is CSVVSGTNYGYTF. As DNA, the CDR3 is TGCAGCGTCGTTTCCGGGACAAACTATGGCTACACCTTC. The V gene is TRBV29-1, the J gene TRBJ1-2, with a weak D call TRBD1 (6 bases). This CDR3 contains 13 residues. Per the germline V gene, CDR1 is SQVTM and CDR2 is ANQGSEA. Trimming pared 6 bases from V and 2 bases from J, leaving 13 bases between.

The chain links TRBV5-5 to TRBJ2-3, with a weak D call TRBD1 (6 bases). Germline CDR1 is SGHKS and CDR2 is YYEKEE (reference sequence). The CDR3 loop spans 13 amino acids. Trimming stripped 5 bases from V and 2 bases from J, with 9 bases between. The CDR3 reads CASRMGATDTQYF. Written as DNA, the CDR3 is TGTGCCAGCAGGATGGGGGCCACAGATACGCAGTATTTT.